The entry below describes one T cell receptor beta chain. Its antigen remains unknown. The sample comes from a study of T cells after posttransplantation cyclophosphamide. V shed 6 bases and J 2 bases; nucleotides not matched to a gene: 4. CDR1 MNHEY and CDR2 SVGAGI come from the germline V gene. The CDR3 is 14 amino acids. Study observations and caveats: Donor CD8+ memory clones often dominated recipient blood repertoires at later times. TRB overlap between skin or GI tissue T cells and blood was limited. After PTCy, TRB diversity resembled that of CNI/methotrexate controls.

Profiled with immunoSEQ multiplex PCR; TCRdb holds only in-frame clones, not every one. In the table there are around 30,000 clones, around 86% of which are singletons. The clonotype comes from a middle-aged man. Sequences were obtained from PBMCs. The chain links TRBV6-5 to TRBJ1-5, with 7 nucleotides matching TRBD1. The CDR3 here is CASSRDRGNQPQHF. CDR3 in DNA: TGTGCCAGCAGCCGCGACAGGGGCAATCAGCCCCAGCATTTT.